These 7 T cell receptor beta chains were sequenced from one sample in a study of cytomegalovirus exposure and HLA in healthy donors. 60 Vbeta and 13 Jbeta primers were used in PCR. Data came from immunoSEQ multiplex PCR; TCRdb stores just in-frame clones and leaves some out. The repertoire holds over 150,000 clones, with 82% as singletons. Material: PBMCs. These receptors all come from a girl between 2 and 10 years old in good health and CMV-seropositive.

The genes are TRBV10-3 and TRBJ2-5, with TRBD2 as a possible D gene (6 bases). This CDR3 region has 13 residues. The V gene lost 1 base and the J gene lost 5 bases, with 8 bases spanning the gap. CDR1 is ENHRY, CDR2 SYGVKD, per germline. The CDR3 DNA reads as TGTGCCATCAGTGAGTTAGGGAGGGAGACCCAGTACTTC. This sequence encodes CAISELGRETQYF.

This chain joins TRBV2 and TRBJ2-7, with 9 bases lining up with TRBD2. CDR3 size: 17 residues. Unmatched junction bases numbered 17, after V lost 5 bases and J lost 6 bases. Germline CDR1 reads SNHLY; CDR2 reads FYNNEI. The CDR3 DNA sequence: TGTGCCAGCAGTTACACTTACCCTGTAGCGGGAGCTCTCGAGCAGTACTTC. This encodes CASSYTYPVAGALEQYF.

The gene calls are TRBV6-1 and TRBJ2-3; 8 bases align to TRBD2. The germline gives CDR1 MNHNS, CDR2 SASEGT. J lost 5 bases, V lost 4 bases, and 14 bases had no gene match. There are 17 residues in the CDR3. CDR3 region: CASSGGSGTERGDTQYF. The CDR3, as DNA: TGTGCCAGCAGTGGAGGTAGCGGGACGGAGCGGGGAGATACGCAGTATTTT.

This sequence joins TRBV30 and TRBJ1-2; unclear D gene. The germline V gene has CDR1 GTSNPN and CDR2 SVGIG (reference sequence). The V end was cut by 0 bases, the J end by 6 bases, with 11 bases between. The CDR3 spans 13 residues. The CDR3 sequence: CAWSVGLGHGYTF. The CDR3, as DNA: TGTGCCTGGAGTGTGGGCCTTGGGCATGGCTACACCTTC.

This chain links TRBV30 with TRBJ1-1, with 8 positions matching TRBD1. The CDR3 contains 11 residues. Looked up from germline, CDR1 is GTSNPN and CDR2 is SVGIG (reference sequence). J gave up 11 bases and V 5 bases, and 7 bases lay outside the gene matches. CDR3 nucleotides: TGTGCCTGGGAGCAGGGGGCGTTGGCTTTCTTT. Translated: CAWEQGALAFF.

There are a few counts of this clone. V gene TRBV27 combines with J gene TRBJ1-4; no firm D call. The CDR3 runs to 15 residues. V was clipped by 6 bases and J by 4 bases, with 15 bases between them. Looked up from germline, CDR1 is MNHEY and CDR2 is SMNVEV (reference sequence). CDR3 residues: CASSVSGLYNEKLFF. The DNA for the CDR3 is TGTGCCAGCAGCGTATCAGGTCTTTATAATGAAAAACTGTTTTTT.

The chain carries TRBV30 and TRBJ2-5; TRBD1 matches at 8 bases. This CDR3 region has 15 residues. The junction had 8 bases not matched to a gene; V was cut back by 3 bases and J by 2 bases. The germline CDR1 and CDR2 sequences are GTSNPN and SVGIG (reference sequence). The CDR3 region is CAWRPGTGPQETQYF. The CDR3 coding sequence is TGTGCCTGGAGGCCAGGGACAGGCCCTCAAGAGACCCAGTACTTC.